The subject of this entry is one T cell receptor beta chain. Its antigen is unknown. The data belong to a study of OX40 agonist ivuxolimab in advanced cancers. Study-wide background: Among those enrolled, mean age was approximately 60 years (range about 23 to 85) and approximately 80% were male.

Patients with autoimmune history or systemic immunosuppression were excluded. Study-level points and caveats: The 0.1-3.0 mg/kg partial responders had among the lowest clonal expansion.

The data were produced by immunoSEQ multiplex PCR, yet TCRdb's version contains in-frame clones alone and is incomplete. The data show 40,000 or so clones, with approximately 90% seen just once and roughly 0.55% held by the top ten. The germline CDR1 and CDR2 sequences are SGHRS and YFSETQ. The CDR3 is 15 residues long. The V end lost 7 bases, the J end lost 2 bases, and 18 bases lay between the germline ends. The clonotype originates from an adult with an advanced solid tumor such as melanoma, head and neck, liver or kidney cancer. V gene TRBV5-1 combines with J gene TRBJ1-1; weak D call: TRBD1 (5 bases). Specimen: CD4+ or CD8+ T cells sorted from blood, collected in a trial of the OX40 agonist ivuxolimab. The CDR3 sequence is CASRSGPGGNTEAFF. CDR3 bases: TGCGCCAGCCGGAGTGGTCCCGGGGGTAACACTGAAGCTTTCTTT.